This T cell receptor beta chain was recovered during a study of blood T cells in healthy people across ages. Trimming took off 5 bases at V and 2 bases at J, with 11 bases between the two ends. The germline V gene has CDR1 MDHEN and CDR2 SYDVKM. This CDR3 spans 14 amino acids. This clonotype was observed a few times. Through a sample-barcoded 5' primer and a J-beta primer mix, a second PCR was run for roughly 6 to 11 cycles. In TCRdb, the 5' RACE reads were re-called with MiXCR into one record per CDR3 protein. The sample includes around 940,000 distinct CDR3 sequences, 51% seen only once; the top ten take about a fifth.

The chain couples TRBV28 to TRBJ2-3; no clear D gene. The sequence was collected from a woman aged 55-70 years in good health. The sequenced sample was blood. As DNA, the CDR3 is TGTGCCAGCAGTCCGACACTCTTCACAGATACGCAGTATTTT. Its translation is CASSPTLFTDTQYF.